This TCR beta chain was recorded in a study of radiotherapy plus CTLA-4 blockade in lung cancer. Overall study findings and caveats: Increased serum interferon-beta after radiation also reportedly predicted response strongly.

Profiling relied on immunoSEQ multiplex PCR, and the TCRdb table lists in-frame clones only, not all of them. This table has about 43,000 clones, 65% to 75% appearing once. Between the trimmed V and J ends, which lost 8 bases and 11 bases, there was a span of 24 bases. The CDR3 extends over 14 amino acids. CDR1 MNHEY and CDR2 SVGAGI come from the germline V gene. As to this clone: The target antigen is unknown.

The sample consisted of peripheral blood, taken from a patient treated with radiotherapy plus ipilimumab. This clonotype originated in a human donor with non-small cell lung cancer who had a partial response to radiotherapy plus ipilimumab. J is TRBJ2-5 and V is TRBV6-5; maybe TRBD2 (6 bases). CDR3 bases: TGTGCCAGCTCCGGCTGGGACTCCCTAGAGAAGCAGTACTTC. Protein sequence: CASSGWDSLEKQYF.